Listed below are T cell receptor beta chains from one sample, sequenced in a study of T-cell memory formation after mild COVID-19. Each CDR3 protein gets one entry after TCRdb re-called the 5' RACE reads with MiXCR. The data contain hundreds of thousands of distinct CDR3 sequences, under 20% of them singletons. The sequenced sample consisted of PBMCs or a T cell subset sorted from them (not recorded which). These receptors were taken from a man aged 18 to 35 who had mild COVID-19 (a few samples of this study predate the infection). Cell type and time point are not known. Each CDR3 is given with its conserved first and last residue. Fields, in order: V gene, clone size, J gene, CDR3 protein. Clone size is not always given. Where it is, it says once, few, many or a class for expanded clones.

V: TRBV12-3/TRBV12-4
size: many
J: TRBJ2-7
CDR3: CASSLTGSSYEQYF

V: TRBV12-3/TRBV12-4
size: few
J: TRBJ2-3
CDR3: CASSVAFGLAVNTDTQYF

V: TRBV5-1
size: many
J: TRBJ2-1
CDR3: CASTVPGQGQGEQFF

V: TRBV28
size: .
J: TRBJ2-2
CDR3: CASSLGQRTGELFF

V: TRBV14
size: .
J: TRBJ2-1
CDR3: CASSDRGHNEQFF

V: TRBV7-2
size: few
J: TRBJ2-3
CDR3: CASRMRRGGLTTDTQYF

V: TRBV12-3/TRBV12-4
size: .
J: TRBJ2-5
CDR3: CASSSRGIETQYF

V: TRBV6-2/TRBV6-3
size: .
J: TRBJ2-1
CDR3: CASNLAVTYNEQFF

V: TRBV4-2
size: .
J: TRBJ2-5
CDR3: CASSLGVAGPGETQYF

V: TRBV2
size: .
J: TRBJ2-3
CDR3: CASTPLFDTQYF

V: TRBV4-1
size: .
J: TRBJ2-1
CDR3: CASSQVGAGGQSEQFF

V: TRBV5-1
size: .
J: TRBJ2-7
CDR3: CASSFDVRYEQYF

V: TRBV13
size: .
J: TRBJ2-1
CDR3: CASSLEGDYNEQFF

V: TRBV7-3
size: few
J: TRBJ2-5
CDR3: CASSLSFRETQYF

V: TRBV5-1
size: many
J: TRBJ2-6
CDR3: CASSFFSGANVLTF

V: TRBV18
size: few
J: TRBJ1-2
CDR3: CASSPPPGTGKLGYTF

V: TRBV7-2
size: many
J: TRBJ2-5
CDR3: CASRPPGQGGTQYF

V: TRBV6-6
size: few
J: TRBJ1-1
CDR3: CASSPGQVTEAFF

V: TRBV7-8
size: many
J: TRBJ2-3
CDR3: CASSLRNTDTQYF

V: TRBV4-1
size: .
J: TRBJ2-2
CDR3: CASSQDAGATGELFF